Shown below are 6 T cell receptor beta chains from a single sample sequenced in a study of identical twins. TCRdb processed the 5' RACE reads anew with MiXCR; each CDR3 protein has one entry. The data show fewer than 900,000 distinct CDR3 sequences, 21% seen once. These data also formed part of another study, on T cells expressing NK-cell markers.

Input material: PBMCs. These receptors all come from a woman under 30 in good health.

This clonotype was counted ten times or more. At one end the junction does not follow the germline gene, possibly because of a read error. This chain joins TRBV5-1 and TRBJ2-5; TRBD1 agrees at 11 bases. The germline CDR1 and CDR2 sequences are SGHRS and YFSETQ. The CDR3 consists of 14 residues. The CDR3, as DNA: TGTGCCAGCAGTTTGGGGACAGGGGGGGAGACCCAGTACTTC. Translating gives CASSLGTGGETQYF.

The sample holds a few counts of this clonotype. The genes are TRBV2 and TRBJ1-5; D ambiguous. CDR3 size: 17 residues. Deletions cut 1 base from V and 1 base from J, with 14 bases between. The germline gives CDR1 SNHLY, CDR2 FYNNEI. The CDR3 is CASSEGLRGLSNQPQHF. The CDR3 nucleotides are TGTGCCAGCAGTGAAGGCCTACGCGGATTGAGCAATCAGCCCCAGCATTTT.

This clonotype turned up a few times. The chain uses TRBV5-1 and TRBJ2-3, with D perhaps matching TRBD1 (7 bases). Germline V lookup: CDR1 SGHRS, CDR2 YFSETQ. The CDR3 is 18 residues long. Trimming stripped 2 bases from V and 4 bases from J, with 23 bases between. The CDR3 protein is CASSFRETGLARPDTQYF. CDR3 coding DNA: TGCGCCAGCAGCTTCCGGGAGACAGGGCTCGCCAGGCCAGATACGCAGTATTTT.

The CDR3 sequence: CSVEGQEFPYEQYF. The CDR3 bases are TGCAGCGTTGAAGGGCAGGAGTTTCCCTACGAGCAGTACTTC. This chain uses TRBV29-1 with TRBJ2-7, with no clear D. Trimming shortened V by 1 base and J by 2 bases, and 12 bases separated the two germline ends. Germline CDR1 and CDR2: SQVTM and ANQGSEA. The CDR3 loop spans 14 amino acids.

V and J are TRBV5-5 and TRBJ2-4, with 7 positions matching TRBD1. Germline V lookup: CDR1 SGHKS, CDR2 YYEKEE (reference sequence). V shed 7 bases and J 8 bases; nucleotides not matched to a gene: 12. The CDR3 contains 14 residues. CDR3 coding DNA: TGTGCCAGCGCCGGGACAGCCCGGCGGGACATTCAGTACTTC. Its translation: CASAGTARRDIQYF. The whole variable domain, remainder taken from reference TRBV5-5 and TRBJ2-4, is DAGVTQSPTHLIKTRGQQVTLRCSPISGHKSVSWYQQVLGQGPQFIFQYYEKEERGRGNFPDRFSARQFPNYSSELNVNALLLGDSALYLCASAGTARRDIQYFGAGTRLSVL.

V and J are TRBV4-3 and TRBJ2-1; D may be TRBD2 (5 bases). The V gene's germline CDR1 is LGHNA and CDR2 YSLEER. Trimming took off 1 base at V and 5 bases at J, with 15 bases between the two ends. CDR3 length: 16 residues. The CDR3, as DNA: TGCGCCAGCAGCCAAGCAAGCGGAGATGGGGACAATGAGCAGTTCTTC. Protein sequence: CASSQASGDGDNEQFF.